This T cell receptor beta chain was captured by sequencing in a study of blood T cell repertoires in COVID-19. V was clipped by 6 bases and J by 7 bases, with 12 bases between them. CDR3 length: 13 residues. Per germline, CDR1 MDHEN and CDR2 SYDVKM. Data came from immunoSEQ multiplex PCR; TCRdb stores just in-frame clones and leaves some out. The sample shows approximately 100,000 clones, 70% to 90% of them seen only once. This clone was seen a few times. Material for sequencing was peripheral blood. This clonotype originated in a woman aged 55-70 years with acute or convalescent COVID-19. The chain combines TRBV28 with TRBJ1-4, with D possibly matching TRBD1 (6 bases). The DNA for the CDR3 is TGTGCCAGCAGCCTAGGGGGAAGTGAAAAACTGTTTTTT. It is translated as CASSLGGSEKLFF.